Listed here is a single T cell receptor (beta chain). Its antigen is as yet unknown. The sample originates from a study of long-term antiretroviral therapy in people with HIV. Looking at the study overall: Earliest sampling preceded the 2015 immediate-ART recommendation by about a decade.

Survey-level resolution applied to immunoSEQ assay v3.0. The assay was immunoSEQ multiplex PCR, and TCRdb's table has in-frame clones only and misses some. The sample lists more than 30,000 clones, roughly three quarters occurring once. CDR1 and CDR2 from the germline V gene are SGHRS and YFSETQ. The CDR3 runs to 12 residues. The V end was cut by 0 bases, the J end by 4 bases, with 4 bases between. Regarding the study as a whole: Collection spanned 2004 to 2017; ART regimens may be less effective than current ones. Clones that expanded before ART (that is, prior to treatment) dominated the repertoire at all time points. Control repertoires displayed wider CDR3 length ranges than the HIV repertoires.

This material consisted of unsorted PBMCs, taken 1.9 years after starting antiretroviral therapy. The V and J genes are TRBV5-1 and TRBJ2-5; no clear D gene. This TCR derives from a man aged 18 to 29 with HIV. DNA of the CDR3: TGCGCCAGCAGCTTGGACCTAGAGACCCAGTACTTC. Translated, it gives CASSLDLETQYF.